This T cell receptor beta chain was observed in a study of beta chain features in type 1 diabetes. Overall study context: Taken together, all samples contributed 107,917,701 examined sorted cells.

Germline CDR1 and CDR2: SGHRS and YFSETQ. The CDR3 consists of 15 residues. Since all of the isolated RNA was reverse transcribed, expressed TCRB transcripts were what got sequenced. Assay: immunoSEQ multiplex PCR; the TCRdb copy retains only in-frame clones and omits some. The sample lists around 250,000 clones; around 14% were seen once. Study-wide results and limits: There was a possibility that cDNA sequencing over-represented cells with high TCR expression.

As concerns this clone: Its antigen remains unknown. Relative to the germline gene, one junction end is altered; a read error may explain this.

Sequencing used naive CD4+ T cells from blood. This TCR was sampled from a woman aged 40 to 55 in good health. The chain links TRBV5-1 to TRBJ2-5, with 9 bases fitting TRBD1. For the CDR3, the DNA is TGCGCCGGCAGCTTTGTTTCGGGACAGGGTGAGACCCAGTACTTC. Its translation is CAGSFVSGQGETQYF.